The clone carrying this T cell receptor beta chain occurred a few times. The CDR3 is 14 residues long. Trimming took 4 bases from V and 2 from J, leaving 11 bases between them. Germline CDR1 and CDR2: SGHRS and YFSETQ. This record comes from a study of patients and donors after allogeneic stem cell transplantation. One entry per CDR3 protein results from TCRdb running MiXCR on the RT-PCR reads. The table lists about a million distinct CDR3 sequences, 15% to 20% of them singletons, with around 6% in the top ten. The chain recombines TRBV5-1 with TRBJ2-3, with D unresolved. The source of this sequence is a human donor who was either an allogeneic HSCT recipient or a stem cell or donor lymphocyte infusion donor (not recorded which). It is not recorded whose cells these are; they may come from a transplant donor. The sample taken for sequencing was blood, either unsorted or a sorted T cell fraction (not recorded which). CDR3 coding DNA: TGCGCCAGCAGCAAATCGCGCGTCACAGATACGCAGTATTTT. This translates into CASSKSRVTDTQYF.